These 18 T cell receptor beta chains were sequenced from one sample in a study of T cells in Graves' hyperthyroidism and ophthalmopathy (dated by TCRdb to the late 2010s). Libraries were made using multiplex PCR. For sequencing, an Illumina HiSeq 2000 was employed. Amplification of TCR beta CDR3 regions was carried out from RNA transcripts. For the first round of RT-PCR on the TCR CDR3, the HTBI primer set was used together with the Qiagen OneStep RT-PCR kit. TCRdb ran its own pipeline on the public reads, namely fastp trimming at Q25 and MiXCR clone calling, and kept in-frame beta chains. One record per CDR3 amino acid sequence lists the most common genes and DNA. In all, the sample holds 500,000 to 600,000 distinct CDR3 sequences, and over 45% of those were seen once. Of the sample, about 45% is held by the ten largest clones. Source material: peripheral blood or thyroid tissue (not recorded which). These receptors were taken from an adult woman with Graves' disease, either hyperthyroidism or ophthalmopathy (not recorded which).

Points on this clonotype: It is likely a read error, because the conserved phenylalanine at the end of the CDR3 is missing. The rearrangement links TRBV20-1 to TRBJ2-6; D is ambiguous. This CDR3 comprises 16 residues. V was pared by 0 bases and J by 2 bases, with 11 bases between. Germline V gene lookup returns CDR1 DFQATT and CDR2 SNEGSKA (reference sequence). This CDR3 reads CSARDRLGPGANVLTS. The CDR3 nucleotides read TGCAGTGCTAGAGATCGTCTGGGTCCTGGGGCCAACGTCCTGACTTCC.

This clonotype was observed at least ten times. CDR3 sequence reads: CASSPLGPQQPQHF. The CDR3 nucleotides read TGTGCCAGCAGCCCCCTCGGTCCCCAGCAGCCCCAGCATTTT. The chain combines TRBV6-1 with TRBJ1-5; D is uncertain. Trimming stripped 6 bases from V and 7 bases from J, with 16 bases between. The CDR3 spans 14 residues. CDR1 is MNHNS, CDR2 SASEGT, per germline.

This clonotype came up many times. CDR3 sequence (DNA): TGTGCCAGCAGCTTAGAGGGCCGCCAATCGTATGGCTACACCTTC. Its translation: CASSLEGRQSYGYTF. The chain uses TRBV7-8 and TRBJ1-2; no clear D gene. V was pared by 1 base and J by 5 bases, with 14 bases between. This CDR3 spans 15 amino acids. The germline gives CDR1 SGHVS, CDR2 FQNEAQ.

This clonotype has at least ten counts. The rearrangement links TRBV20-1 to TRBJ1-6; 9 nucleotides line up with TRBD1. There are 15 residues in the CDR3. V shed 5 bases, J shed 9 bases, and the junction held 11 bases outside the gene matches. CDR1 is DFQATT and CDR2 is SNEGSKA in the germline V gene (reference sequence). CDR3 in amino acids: CSASNRGLTASPLHF. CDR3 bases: TGCAGTGCTTCGAACAGGGGGCTAACGGCTTCACCCCTCCACTTT.

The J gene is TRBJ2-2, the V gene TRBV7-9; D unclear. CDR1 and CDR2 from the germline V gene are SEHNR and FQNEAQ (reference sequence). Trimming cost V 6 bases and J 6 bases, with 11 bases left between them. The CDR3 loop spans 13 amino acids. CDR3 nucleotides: TGTGCCAGCAGGCGGCTAGGACCCGGGGAGCTGTTTTTT. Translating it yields CASRRLGPGELFF.

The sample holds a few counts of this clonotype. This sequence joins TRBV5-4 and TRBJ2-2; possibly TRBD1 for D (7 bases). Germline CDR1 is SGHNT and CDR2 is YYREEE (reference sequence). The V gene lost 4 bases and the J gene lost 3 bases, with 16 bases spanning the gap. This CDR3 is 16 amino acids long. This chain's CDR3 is CASSPRQGGDTGELFF. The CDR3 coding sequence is TGTGCCAGCAGCCCACGGCAGGGGGGCGACACCGGGGAGCTGTTTTTT.

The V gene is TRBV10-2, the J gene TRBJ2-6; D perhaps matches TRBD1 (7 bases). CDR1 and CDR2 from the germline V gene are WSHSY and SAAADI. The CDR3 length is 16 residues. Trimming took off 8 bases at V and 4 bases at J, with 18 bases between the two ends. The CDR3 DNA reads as TGCGCCAGCGGGACAGCGGGTTCTGCCGGGGCCAACGTCCTGACTTTC. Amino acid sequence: CASGTAGSAGANVLTF.

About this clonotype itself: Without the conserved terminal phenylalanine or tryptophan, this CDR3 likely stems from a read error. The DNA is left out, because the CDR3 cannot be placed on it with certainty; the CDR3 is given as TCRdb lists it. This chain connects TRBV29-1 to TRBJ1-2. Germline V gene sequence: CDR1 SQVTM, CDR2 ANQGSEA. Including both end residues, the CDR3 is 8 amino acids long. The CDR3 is CSVEDGRI.

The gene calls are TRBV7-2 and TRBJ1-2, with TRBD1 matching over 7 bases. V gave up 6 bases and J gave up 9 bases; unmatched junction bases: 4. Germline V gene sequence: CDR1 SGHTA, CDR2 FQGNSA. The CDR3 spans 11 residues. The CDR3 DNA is TGTGCCAGCAGAGCAGGGGGGAGCTACACCTTC. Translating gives CASRAGGSYTF.

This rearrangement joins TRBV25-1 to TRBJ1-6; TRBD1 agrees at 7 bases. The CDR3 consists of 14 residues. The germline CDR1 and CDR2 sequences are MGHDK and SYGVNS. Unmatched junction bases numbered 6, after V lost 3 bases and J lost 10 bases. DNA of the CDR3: TGTGCCAGCAGTGAGACAGGGATTGGATCACCCCTCCACTTT. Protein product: CASSETGIGSPLHF.

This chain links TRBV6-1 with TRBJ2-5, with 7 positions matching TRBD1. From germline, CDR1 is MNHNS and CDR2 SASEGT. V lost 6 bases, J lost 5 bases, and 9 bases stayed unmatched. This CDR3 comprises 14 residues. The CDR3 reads CASSPDRFVETQYF. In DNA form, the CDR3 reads TGTGCCAGCAGCCCGGACAGGTTCGTTGAGACCCAGTACTTC.

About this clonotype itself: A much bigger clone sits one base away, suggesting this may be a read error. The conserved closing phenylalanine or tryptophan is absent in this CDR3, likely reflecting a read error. CDR3 sequence (DNA): TGCAGTGCTAGGACAGATAATAACTATGGCTACACCCTC. As protein: CSARTDNNYGYTL. V gene TRBV20-1 combines with J gene TRBJ1-2, with a weak D call TRBD1 (5 bases). The CDR3 consists of 13 residues. Trimming cost V 3 bases and J 1 base, with 9 bases left between them. The germline gives CDR1 DFQATT, CDR2 SNEGSKA (reference sequence).

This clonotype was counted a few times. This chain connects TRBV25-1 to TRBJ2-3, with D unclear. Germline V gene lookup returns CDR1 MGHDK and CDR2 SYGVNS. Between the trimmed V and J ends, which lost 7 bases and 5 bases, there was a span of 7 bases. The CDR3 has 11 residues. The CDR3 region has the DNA TGTGCCAGCACCTGGGGAGATACGCAGTATTTT. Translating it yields CASTWGDTQYF.

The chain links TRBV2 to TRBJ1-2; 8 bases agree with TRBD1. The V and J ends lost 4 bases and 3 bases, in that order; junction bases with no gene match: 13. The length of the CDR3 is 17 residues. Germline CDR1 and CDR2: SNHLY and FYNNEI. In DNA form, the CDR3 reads TGTGCCAGCAGTGCCCTCAGGGGGCGCGTCTCCCACTATGGCTACACCTTC. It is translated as CASSALRGRVSHYGYTF.

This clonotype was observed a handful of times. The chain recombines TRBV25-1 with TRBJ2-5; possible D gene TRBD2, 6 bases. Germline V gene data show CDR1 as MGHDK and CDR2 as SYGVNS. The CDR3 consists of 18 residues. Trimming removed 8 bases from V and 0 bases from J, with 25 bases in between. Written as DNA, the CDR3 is TGTGCCAGCGACCGTCAAAGACTAGATTATCAGTACCAAGAGACCCAGTACTTC. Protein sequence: CASDRQRLDYQYQETQYF.

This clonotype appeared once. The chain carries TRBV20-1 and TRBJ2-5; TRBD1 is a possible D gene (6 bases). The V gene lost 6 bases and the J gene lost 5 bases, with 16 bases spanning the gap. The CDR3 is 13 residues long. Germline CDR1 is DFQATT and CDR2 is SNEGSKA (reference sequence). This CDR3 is CSAILQGYETQYF. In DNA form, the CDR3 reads TGCAGTGCGATCCTACAGGGCTATGAGACCCAGTACTTC.

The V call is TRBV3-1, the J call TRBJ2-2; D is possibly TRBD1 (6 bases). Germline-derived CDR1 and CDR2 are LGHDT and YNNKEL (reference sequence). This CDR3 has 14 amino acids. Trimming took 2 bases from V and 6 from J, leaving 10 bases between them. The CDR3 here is CASSQSQGSGELFF. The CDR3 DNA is TGTGCCAGCAGCCAATCACAGGGATCCGGGGAGCTGTTTTTT.

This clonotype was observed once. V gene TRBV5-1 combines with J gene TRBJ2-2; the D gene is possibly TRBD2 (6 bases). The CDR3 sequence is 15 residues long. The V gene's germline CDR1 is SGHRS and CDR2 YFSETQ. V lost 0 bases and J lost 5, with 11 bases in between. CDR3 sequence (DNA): TGCGCCAGCAGCTTGGGGACTAAGCATACCGGGGAGCTGTTTTTT. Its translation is CASSLGTKHTGELFF.